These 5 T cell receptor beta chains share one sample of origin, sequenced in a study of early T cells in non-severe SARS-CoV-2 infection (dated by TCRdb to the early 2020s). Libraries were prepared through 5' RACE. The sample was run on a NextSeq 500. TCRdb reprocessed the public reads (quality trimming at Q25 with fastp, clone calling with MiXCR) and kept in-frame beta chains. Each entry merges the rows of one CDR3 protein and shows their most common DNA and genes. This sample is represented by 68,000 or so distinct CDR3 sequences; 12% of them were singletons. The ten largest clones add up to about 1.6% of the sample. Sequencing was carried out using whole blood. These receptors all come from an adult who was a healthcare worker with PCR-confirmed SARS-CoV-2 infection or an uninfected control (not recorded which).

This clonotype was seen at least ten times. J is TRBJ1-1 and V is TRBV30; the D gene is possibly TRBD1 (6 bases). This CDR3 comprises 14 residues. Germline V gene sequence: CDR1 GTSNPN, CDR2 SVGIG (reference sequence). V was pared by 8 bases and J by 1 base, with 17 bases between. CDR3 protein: CATGRAGANTEAFF. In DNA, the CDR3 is TGTGCCACTGGACGGGCGGGGGCGAACACTGAAGCTTTCTTT.

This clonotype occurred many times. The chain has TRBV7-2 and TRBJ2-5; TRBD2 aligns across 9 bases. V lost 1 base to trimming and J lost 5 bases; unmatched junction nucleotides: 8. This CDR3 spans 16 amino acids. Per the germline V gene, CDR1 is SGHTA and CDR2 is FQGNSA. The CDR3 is CASSLGLRGGGETQYF. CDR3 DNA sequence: TGTGCCAGCAGCTTAGGTTTGCGGGGGGGCGGCGAGACCCAGTACTTC.

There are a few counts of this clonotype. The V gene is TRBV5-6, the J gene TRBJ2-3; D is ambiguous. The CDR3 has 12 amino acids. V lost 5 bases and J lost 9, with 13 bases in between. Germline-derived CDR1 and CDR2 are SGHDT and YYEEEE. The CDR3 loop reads CASRISTATQYF. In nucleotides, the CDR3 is TGTGCCAGCAGGATTAGCACAGCAACGCAGTATTTT.

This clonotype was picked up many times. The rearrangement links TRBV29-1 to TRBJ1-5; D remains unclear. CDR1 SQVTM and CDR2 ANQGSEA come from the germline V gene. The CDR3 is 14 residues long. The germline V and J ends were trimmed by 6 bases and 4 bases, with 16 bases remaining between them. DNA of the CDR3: TGCAGCGTCCGAGCGGGTCCGGGGAATCAGCCCCAGCATTTT. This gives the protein CSVRAGPGNQPQHF.

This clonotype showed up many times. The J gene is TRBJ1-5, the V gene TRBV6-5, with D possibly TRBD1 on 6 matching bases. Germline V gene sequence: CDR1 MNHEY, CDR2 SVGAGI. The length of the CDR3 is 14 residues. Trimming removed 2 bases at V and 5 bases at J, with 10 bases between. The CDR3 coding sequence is TGTGCCAGCAGTTACAGGGGGAGCGATCAGCCCCAGCATTTT. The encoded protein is CASSYRGSDQPQHF.